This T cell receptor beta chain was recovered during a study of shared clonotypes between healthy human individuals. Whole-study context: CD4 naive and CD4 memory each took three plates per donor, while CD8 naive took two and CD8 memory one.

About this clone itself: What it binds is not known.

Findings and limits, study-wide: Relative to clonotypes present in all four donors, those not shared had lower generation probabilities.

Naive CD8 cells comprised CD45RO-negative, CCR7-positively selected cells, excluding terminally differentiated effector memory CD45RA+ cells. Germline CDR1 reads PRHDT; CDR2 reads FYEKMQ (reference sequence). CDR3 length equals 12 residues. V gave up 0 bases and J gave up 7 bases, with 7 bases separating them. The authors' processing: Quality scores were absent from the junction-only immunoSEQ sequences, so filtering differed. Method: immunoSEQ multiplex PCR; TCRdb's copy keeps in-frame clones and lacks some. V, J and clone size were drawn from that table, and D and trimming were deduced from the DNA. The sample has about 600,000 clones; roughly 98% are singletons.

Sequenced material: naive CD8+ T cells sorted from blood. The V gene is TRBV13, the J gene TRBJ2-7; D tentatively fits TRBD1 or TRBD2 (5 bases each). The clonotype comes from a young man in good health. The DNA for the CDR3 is TGTGCCAGCAGCTTAGGGGGACGGGAGCAGTACTTC. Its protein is CASSLGGREQYF.